Listed here are 13 T cell receptor beta chains from one sample, sequenced in a study of patients and donors after allogeneic stem cell transplantation. TCRdb analysed the RT-PCR reads with MiXCR anew, one entry per CDR3 protein. In the table there are around 200,000 distinct CDR3 sequences, roughly two fifths of which are singletons. The sequenced material came from blood, either unsorted or a sorted T cell fraction (not recorded which). The source is a human donor who was either an allogeneic HSCT recipient or a stem cell or donor lymphocyte infusion donor (not recorded which). It is not recorded whose cells these are; they may come from a transplant donor.

V gene TRBV10-3 combines with J gene TRBJ2-7; D is undetermined. This CDR3 has 13 amino acids. V was cut by 3 bases and J by 3 bases, with 9 bases left in between. Germline lookup yields CDR1 ENHRY and CDR2 SYGVKD. Written as DNA, the CDR3 is TGTGCCATCAGTGACCAAGCTTTCTACGAGCAGTACTTC. Its translation: CAISDQAFYEQYF.

The chain links TRBV29-1 to TRBJ1-2, with D possibly being TRBD1 (5 bases). Trimming removed 4 bases at V and 3 bases at J, with 21 bases between. This CDR3 has 16 residues. Germline V gene sequence: CDR1 SQVTM, CDR2 ANQGSEA. The CDR3 region is CSVVRAGRAIHYGYTF. Written as DNA, the CDR3 is TGCAGCGTTGTTAGGGCAGGGCGGGCCATACACTATGGCTACACCTTC.

This chain joins TRBV5-1 and TRBJ1-2; 11 bases match TRBD1. The CDR3 extends over 15 amino acids. From germline, CDR1 is SGHRS and CDR2 YFSETQ. V was clipped by 0 bases and J by 8 bases; unmatched bases: 6. The chain's CDR3 is CASSLVGQGAGGYTF. Written as DNA, the CDR3 is TGCGCCAGCAGCTTGGTCGGACAGGGGGCCGGAGGCTACACCTTC. The variable domain in full, with the rest retrieved from reference TRBV5-1 and TRBJ1-2, is KAGVTQTPRYLIKTRGQQVTLSCSPISGHRSVSWYQQTPGQGLQFLFEYFSETQRNKGNFPGRFSGRQFSNSRSEMNVSTLELGDSALYLCASSLVGQGAGGYTFGSGTRLTVV.

This sequence joins TRBV28 and TRBJ2-7; no definite D call. Germline values: CDR1 MDHEN, CDR2 SYDVKM. Trimming cost V 2 bases and J 1 base, with 9 bases left between them. This CDR3 is built from 14 residues. The CDR3: CASSLVLGSYEQYF. The CDR3 nucleotides are TGTGCCAGCAGTTTAGTTTTGGGTTCCTACGAGCAGTACTTC.

The chain is built from TRBV20-1 and TRBJ1-2; D is unresolved. The CDR3 consists of 12 residues. Trimming removed 6 bases from V and 3 bases from J, with 11 bases in between. CDR1 and CDR2 (germline): DFQATT, SNEGSKA (reference sequence). CDR3 sequence: CSAADPYYGYTF. The CDR3 coding sequence is TGCAGTGCCGCCGACCCCTACTATGGCTACACCTTC.

In its sample, this clonotype was seen a few times. This chain joins TRBV2 and TRBJ1-1; D gene ambiguous. Germline V gives CDR1 SNHLY, CDR2 FYNNEI. The CDR3 sequence is 15 residues long. The ends were cut back, 3 bases at V and 0 bases at J, with 11 bases in the middle. For the CDR3, the DNA is TGTGCCAGCAGTGAGCCGGGGAGAATGAACACTGAAGCTTTCTTT. It translates to CASSEPGRMNTEAFF.

The chain joins TRBV29-1 to TRBJ2-4; weak D call: TRBD2 (7 bases). Germline V gives CDR1 SQVTM, CDR2 ANQGSEA. Trimming shortened V by 4 bases and J by 8 bases, and 18 bases separated the two germline ends. The CDR3 extends over 14 amino acids. The CDR3 loop reads CSVGGGSSTDIQYF. DNA of the CDR3: TGCAGCGTTGGCGGGGGCAGTAGTACGGACATTCAGTACTTC.

This clonotype was seen more than once but under ten times. This sequence joins TRBV12-3 or TRBV12-4 and TRBJ1-5; D is perhaps TRBD1 (5 bases). The CDR3 runs 16 residues. Deletions cut 9 bases from V and 2 bases from J, with 20 bases between. CDR3 nucleotide sequence: TGTGCCAGTCAGGCTGGGGGGATTAGCGGCAATCAGCCCCAGCATTTT. Amino acid sequence: CASQAGGISGNQPQHF.

J is TRBJ2-1 and V is TRBV7-9, with D possibly TRBD2 on 5 matching bases. Germline CDR1 is SEHNR and CDR2 is FQNEAQ (reference sequence). Trimming took off 1 base at V and 5 bases at J, with 15 bases between the two ends. This CDR3 spans 16 amino acids. The CDR3 DNA reads as TGTGCCAGCAGCTTAGGGCTAGCCGTTAAAAACAATGAGCAGTTCTTC. Its translation: CASSLGLAVKNNEQFF.

This sequence joins TRBV25-1 and TRBJ1-3; unclear D gene. The germline V and J ends were trimmed by 1 base and 0 bases, with 10 bases remaining between them. Germline CDR1 reads MGHDK; CDR2 reads SYGVNS. The CDR3 spans 16 residues. The CDR3 sequence: CASSESRGVSGNTIYF. DNA for the CDR3: TGTGCCAGCAGTGAATCCCGCGGCGTCTCTGGAAACACCATATATTTT.

This chain connects TRBV12-3 or TRBV12-4 to TRBJ2-4; no reliable D call. The V end lost 2 bases, the J end lost 0 bases, and 5 bases lay between the germline ends. This CDR3 region has 14 residues. The CDR3 protein is CASSLPVAKNIQYF. In DNA form, the CDR3 reads TGTGCCAGCAGTTTACCCGTAGCCAAAAACATTCAGTACTTC.

The chain uses TRBV18 and TRBJ2-7; D not resolved. The germline V gene has CDR1 KGHSH and CDR2 LQKENI. The V end was cut by 0 bases, the J end by 4 bases, with 7 bases between. This CDR3 has 13 amino acids. CDR3 sequence reads: CASSPPRAYEQYF. CDR3 DNA sequence: TGTGCCAGCTCACCACCGCGTGCGTACGAGCAGTACTTC.

The chain carries TRBV9 and TRBJ1-1; TRBD1 matches 7 bases. This CDR3 is built from 13 residues. CDR1 is SGDLS and CDR2 is YYNGEE in the germline V gene. Trimming at V came to 4 bases and at J to 4 bases, leaving 4 bases not matched to a gene. The CDR3 loop is CASSISGGTEAFF. The CDR3 nucleotides read TGTGCCAGCAGCATCTCAGGGGGCACTGAAGCTTTCTTT.